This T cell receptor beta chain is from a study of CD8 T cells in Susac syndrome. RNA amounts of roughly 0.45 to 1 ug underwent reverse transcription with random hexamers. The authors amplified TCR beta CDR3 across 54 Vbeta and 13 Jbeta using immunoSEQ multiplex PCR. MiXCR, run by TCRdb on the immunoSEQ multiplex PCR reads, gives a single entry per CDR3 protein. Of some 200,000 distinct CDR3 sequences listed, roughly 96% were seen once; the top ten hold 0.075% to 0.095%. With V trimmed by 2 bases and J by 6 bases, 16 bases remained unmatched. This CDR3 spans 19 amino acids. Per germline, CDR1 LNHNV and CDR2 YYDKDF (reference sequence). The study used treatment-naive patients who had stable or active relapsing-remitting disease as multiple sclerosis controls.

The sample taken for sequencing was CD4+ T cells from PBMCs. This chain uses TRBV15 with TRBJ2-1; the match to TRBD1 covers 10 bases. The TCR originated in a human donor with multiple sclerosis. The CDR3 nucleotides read TGTGCCACCAGCAGAACCACTCCCCCCGGGACAGGGGCTCTCAATGAGCAGTTCTTC. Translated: CATSRTTPPGTGALNEQFF.